This is a list of T cell receptor beta chains from one sample in a study of OX40 agonist ivuxolimab in advanced cancers. Some clones are missing from TCRdb's copy, which holds only in-frame ones; the method was immunoSEQ multiplex PCR. The data hold under 85,000 clones, with approximately 90% observed a single time. Sequencing used CD4+ or CD8+ T cells sorted from blood, obtained in a trial of the OX40 agonist ivuxolimab. Receptors originate from an adult with an advanced solid tumor such as melanoma, head and neck, liver or kidney cancer. The CDR3 runs from the conserved cysteine through the conserved F or W. Each record gives: clone size, V gene, D gene, J gene, CDR3 protein, CDR3 DNA. The D gene is left open where the match is weak. Clone size is given for some rows only: seen once, a few or many times, or a class if the clone is expanded.

.,TRBV5-6,TRBD1,TRBJ2-5,CASSIYRDRGPETQYF,TGTGCCAGCAGCATTTACCGGGACAGGGGGCCAGAGACCCAGTACTTC
.,TRBV11-2,TRBD2,TRBJ2-5,CASRQMKGLAGGETQYF,TGTGCCAGCAGACAAATGAAGGGACTAGCGGGAGGAGAGACCCAGTACTTC
.,TRBV19,.,TRBJ1-5,CASTLGPGLAQPQHF,TGTGCCAGTACTCTTGGTCCGGGATTGGCTCAGCCCCAGCATTTT
.,TRBV4-1,TRBD1,TRBJ2-7,CASSLTGNHEQYF,TGCGCCAGCAGCCTGACAGGGAACCACGAGCAGTACTTC
.,TRBV14,.,TRBJ2-5,CASSQDFRAYQETQYF,TGTGCCAGCAGCCAAGATTTCAGAGCGTACCAAGAGACCCAGTACTTC
.,TRBV7-2,.,TRBJ1-3,CASSGTRQNTIYF,TGTGCCAGCAGCGGGACACGACAAAACACCATATATTTT
.,TRBV5-1,.,TRBJ2-7,CASSPWTASEQYF,TGCGCCAGCAGCCCCTGGACAGCCAGCGAGCAGTACTTC
.,TRBV6-6,TRBD2,TRBJ2-5,CASSLGLAGKKTQYF,TGTGCCAGCAGTTTGGGACTAGCGGGAAAAAAGACCCAGTACTTC
.,TRBV9,.,TRBJ2-2,CASSVAGAVGELFF,TGTGCCAGCAGCGTAGCGGGAGCGGTCGGGGAGCTGTTTTTT
.,TRBV9,.,TRBJ2-3,CASSPDGTDTQYF,TGTGCCAGCAGCCCGGACGGCACAGATACGCAGTATTTT
.,TRBV9,.,TRBJ2-1,CASSVGLTSYNEQFF,TGTGCCAGCAGCGTAGGCCTAACCTCCTACAATGAGCAGTTCTTC
.,TRBV2,TRBD1,TRBJ2-5,CAGDRGFQETQYF,TGTGCCGGAGACAGGGGTTTCCAAGAGACCCAGTACTTC
.,TRBV19,.,TRBJ2-6,CASRSPGTSGANVLTF,TGTGCCAGTAGGTCCCCAGGGACCTCTGGGGCCAACGTCCTGACTTTC
few,TRBV19,.,TRBJ1-5,CASNLQGRNNQPQHF,TGTGCCAGTAACCTACAGGGCCGGAACAATCAGCCCCAGCATTTT
.,TRBV11-2,TRBD2,TRBJ2-1,CASSSGLAEYNEQFF,TGTGCCAGCAGCTCCGGACTAGCGGAATACAATGAGCAGTTCTTC
.,TRBV27,.,TRBJ2-7,CASSLSFVSYEQYF,TGTGCCAGCAGTTTATCGTTCGTATCCTACGAGCAGTACTTC
.,TRBV19,.,TRBJ2-7,CASSIGVGGSYEQYF,TGTGCCAGTAGTATCGGGGTAGGAGGGTCCTACGAGCAGTACTTC
.,TRBV19,.,TRBJ1-2,CATNTYYGYTF,TGTGCCACTAACACCTACTATGGCTACACCTTC
.,TRBV6-5,.,TRBJ2-5,CACAGTGLKTQYF,TGTGCCTGCGCGGGCACAGGGTTGAAGACCCAGTACTTC
few,TRBV11-3,.,TRBJ1-2,CASSFRGGGYTF,TGTGCCAGCAGCTTCAGGGGAGGAGGCTACACCTTC
.,TRBV9,TRBD2,TRBJ2-3,CASSPRSGRSPDTQYF,TGTGCCAGCAGCCCCAGGAGCGGGAGAAGTCCAGATACGCAGTATTTT
.,TRBV6-5,.,TRBJ2-7,CASSSPLSSYEQYF,TGTGCCAGCAGTTCTCCTCTTTCCTCCTACGAGCAGTACTTC
.,TRBV6-5,TRBD2,TRBJ2-1,CASSSAGVIGNEQFF,TGTGCCAGCAGTTCAGCGGGAGTAATAGGGAATGAGCAGTTCTTC
.,TRBV2,TRBD2,TRBJ2-5,CASSPSGGQETQYF,TGTGCCAGCAGTCCTAGCGGGGGCCAAGAGACCCAGTACTTC
.,TRBV5-6,.,TRBJ2-3,CASSLFGASTDTQYF,TGTGCCAGCAGCTTATTCGGGGCTAGCACAGATACGCAGTATTTT
few,TRBV4-1,.,TRBJ2-1,CAAGRDLFSNEQFF,TGCGCCGCGGGACGGGACCTATTCAGCAATGAGCAGTTCTTC
.,TRBV6-5,.,TRBJ1-5,CASSYSRRGNQPQHF,TGTGCCAGCAGTTACTCCAGGCGTGGCAATCAGCCCCAGCATTTT
.,TRBV5-5,.,TRBJ1-5,CASSFDRLAGNQPQHF,TGTGCCAGCAGCTTCGACAGATTAGCGGGCAATCAGCCCCAGCATTTT
once,TRBV2,TRBD2,TRBJ2-5,CASSEAFLAGVGETQYF,TGTGCCAGCAGTGAAGCGTTTTTAGCGGGAGTGGGCGAGACCCAGTACTTC
.,TRBV11-3,.,TRBJ2-7,CASSLGGTRGEQYF,TGTGCCAGCAGCTTAGGGGGGACGCGGGGAGAGCAGTACTTC
.,TRBV7-7,TRBD2,TRBJ2-3,CASSLELPGLAGGLSSPDTQYF,TGTGCTAGCAGCTTAGAGCTCCCGGGACTAGCGGGAGGTCTATCATCCCCAGATACGCAGTATTTT
.,TRBV6-5,TRBD2,TRBJ2-7,CASSYTGGAYEQYF,TGTGCCAGCAGTTACACTGGGGGGGCCTACGAGCAGTACTTC
.,TRBV5-1,TRBD2,TRBJ2-5,CASSLEASGPAQYF,TGCGCCAGCAGCTTGGAGGCTAGCGGGCCGGCCCAGTACTTC
.,TRBV7-8,.,TRBJ2-5,CASSSLGGTQYF,TGTGCCAGCAGCTCCTTGGGGGGGACCCAGTACTTC
.,TRBV28,.,TRBJ2-1,CASSTPINEQFF,TGTGCCAGCAGTACTCCTATCAATGAGCAGTTCTTC
.,TRBV6-1,TRBD1,TRBJ2-2,CASTRDRGRTGELFF,TGTGCCAGCACCCGGGACAGGGGAAGGACCGGGGAGCTGTTTTTT
once,TRBV19,TRBD2,TRBJ2-7,CASSIGASGTYEQYF,TGTGCCAGTAGTATAGGGGCTAGCGGCACCTACGAGCAGTACTTC
once,TRBV15,.,TRBJ2-7,CATSRDHGGQPFSEQYF,TGTGCCACCAGCAGAGACCATGGGGGGCAACCTTTTTCCGAGCAGTACTTC
.,TRBV18,TRBD1,TRBJ1-1,CASSFSGGNTEAFF,TGTGCCAGCTCTTTCTCAGGGGGGAACACTGAAGCTTTCTTT
once,TRBV28,.,TRBJ1-2,CASSFQGWYGYTF,TGTGCCAGCAGTTTCCAGGGTTGGTATGGCTACACCTTC
.,TRBV6-6,.,TRBJ2-2,CASSNLGVETGELFF,TGTGCCAGCAGTAACTTGGGAGTAGAGACCGGGGAGCTGTTTTTT
.,TRBV7-2,.,TRBJ2-5,CASSLQSLQETQYF,TGTGCCAGCAGCTTACAATCCCTACAAGAGACCCAGTACTTC
.,TRBV4-3,TRBD2,TRBJ2-3,CASSQGRGTLRTQYF,TGCGCCAGCAGCCAAGGGCGGGGGACTTTACGGACGCAGTATTTT
.,TRBV7-9,.,TRBJ1-5,CASSLQGNQPQHF,TGTGCCAGCAGCTTACAAGGTAATCAGCCCCAGCATTTT
.,TRBV5-1,TRBD2,TRBJ2-1,CASSPGTSGRGSYNEQFF,TGCGCCAGCAGCCCCGGGACTAGCGGACGGGGCTCCTACAATGAGCAGTTCTTC